This T cell receptor (beta chain) was profiled in a study of blood T cell repertoires in COVID-19. Produced via immunoSEQ multiplex PCR; TCRdb's table is partial and in-frame only. The sample shows 120,000 to 150,000 clones, about nine tenths of them seen only once. CDR1 is MNHEY and CDR2 is SVGEGT in the germline V gene. CDR3 length: 17 residues. In the case of this clone: The junction departs from the called germline gene at one end, perhaps through a read error.

The sample comprised PBMCs or T cells enriched from blood (not recorded which). The sequence derives from a woman between 40 and 55 years old who had been exposed to COVID-19. The chain joins TRBV6-2 or TRBV6-3 to TRBJ2-1; 13 nucleotides agree with TRBD2. DNA for the CDR3: TGTGCCAGCCGTTACGACACTAGCGGGAGGGGGGGCAATGAGCAGTTCTTC. It translates to CASRYDTSGRGGNEQFF.